This is a list of T cell receptor beta chains from one sample in a study of blood T cell repertoires in COVID-19. Some clones are missing from TCRdb's copy, which holds only in-frame ones; the method was immunoSEQ multiplex PCR. The table has 150,000 to 200,000 clones, around four fifths seen once. Source material: peripheral blood. The receptors derive from a woman older than 75 with active or convalescent COVID-19. The CDR3 runs from the conserved cysteine through the conserved F or W. A D gene is named only where the DNA matches it firmly. Size is stated for part of the rows, as once, few or many counts, or as a class when the clone is expanded.

>.|TRBV25-1|.|TRBJ1-4
TGTGCCAGCAGGGGCCAGCCTCATGAAAAACTGTTTTTT
CASRGQPHEKLFF
>.|TRBV9|.|TRBJ1-2
TGTGCCAGCAGCCCCCGACTGGGGGCCGGCTACACCTTC
CASSPRLGAGYTF
>.|TRBV19|.|TRBJ1-2
TGTGCCAGTCGGGGCTATGGCTACACCTTC
CASRGYGYTF
>once|TRBV27|TRBD1|TRBJ1-4
TGTGCCAGCAGTTCGACCCCCGGGACAGGTGAAAAACTGTTTTTT
CASSSTPGTGEKLFF
>.|TRBV9|TRBD1|TRBJ2-6
TGTGCCAGCAGCGTACCAGGGGGCGGGTACTCTGGGGCCAACGTCCTGACTTTC
CASSVPGGGYSGANVLTF
>.|TRBV30|.|TRBJ1-5
TGTGCCTGGACTCGGTCAGGGGAGCCCCAGCATTTT
CAWTRSGEPQHF
>.|TRBV19|TRBD1|TRBJ1-2
TGTGCCAGTAGAGGGTCCGGGACAGGGGATCGTGGCTACACCTTC
CASRGSGTGDRGYTF
>.|TRBV27|.|TRBJ2-2
TGTGCCAGCAGTTTGGGGGGGGGCCGGACCGGGGAGCTGTTTTTT
CASSLGGGRTGELFF
>once|TRBV6-5|.|TRBJ2-7
TGTGCCAGCAGCAGACCCGGGGGTCAGGGGAGGGAGTACTTC
CASSRPGGQGREYF
>.|TRBV4-1|TRBD2|TRBJ2-3
TGCGCCAGCAGCCAAGATATTAGCGGGGGGACCGCAGATACGCAGTATTTT
CASSQDISGGTADTQYF
>.|TRBV7-8|.|TRBJ1-2
TGTGCCAGCAGCTTAGAAGGGCAGGCAAGGGGATACGGCTACACCTTC
CASSLEGQARGYGYTF
>.|TRBV30|.|TRBJ1-4
TGTGCCTGGAGTGTAGCCTCGGGGGGCGAAAAACTGTTTTTT
CAWSVASGGEKLFF
>.|TRBV6-5|.|TRBJ1-4
TGTGCCACCACACGGTCTGACCGGGGTGAAAAACTGTTTTTT
CATTRSDRGEKLFF
>.|TRBV4-1|TRBD1|TRBJ1-1
TGCGCCAGCAGCCAAGGTCCCGGGGGACAGGGGGTTCCTGAAGCTTTCTTT
CASSQGPGGQGVPEAFF
>.|TRBV10-3|.|TRBJ1-1
TGTGCCATCGGCTTAGGGCAGGGGTATTCGACTGAAGCTTTCTTT
CAIGLGQGYSTEAFF
>.|TRBV3-1/TRBV3-2|.|TRBJ1-1
TGTGCCAGCAGTCACGGGGTTTCGAACACTGAAGCTTTCTTT
CASSHGVSNTEAFF
>.|TRBV18|.|TRBJ2-7
TGTGCCAGCTCACCAGGCTCCACAAGCTCCTACGAGCAGTACTTC
CASSPGSTSSYEQYF
>.|TRBV10-3|.|TRBJ1-1
TGTGCCATCAGTGAATGGGAGGTGAACACTGAAGCTTTCTTT
CAISEWEVNTEAFF
>.|TRBV30|.|TRBJ2-2
TGTGCCTGGATGGGGGGGCGGAACACCGGGGAGCTGTTTTTT
CAWMGGRNTGELFF
>.|TRBV27|TRBD1|TRBJ2-7
TGTGCCAGCAGGGCCGGGACAGGGTTCTACGAGCAGTACTTC
CASRAGTGFYEQYF
>few|TRBV11-3|.|TRBJ1-1
TGTGCCAGCAGCCCCTCCGGGGTGGGGGCTTTCTTT
CASSPSGVGAFF
>once|TRBV11-2|TRBD2|TRBJ2-3
TGTGCCAGCAGCTCCCCCGGGGCTAGCGGGACCTTTAGCACAGATACGCAGTATTTT
CASSSPGASGTFSTDTQYF
>.|TRBV19|.|TRBJ2-5
TGTGCCAGTAGTATTGTAAGAGAAGAGACCCAGTACTTC
CASSIVREETQYF
>.|TRBV6-2/TRBV6-3|.|TRBJ2-3
TGTGCCAGCAGTTCCCGGGGTGGAGGGAAAACAGATACGCAGTATTTT
CASSSRGGGKTDTQYF
>.|TRBV19|TRBD1|TRBJ2-7
TGTGCCAGTAGTGTCTACAGGGGGGAAACCTACGAGCAGTACTTC
CASSVYRGETYEQYF
>few|TRBV27|.|TRBJ2-7
TGTGCCAGCAGCCCAACCCCGGGGTCTAGAACCTACGAGCAGTACTTC
CASSPTPGSRTYEQYF
>.|TRBV12-3/TRBV12-4|.|TRBJ1-2
TGTGCCAGCAGTTTAAAACAGGGCACTGGCTACACCTTC
CASSLKQGTGYTF
>.|TRBV19|.|TRBJ1-1
TGTGCCAGCGAGGCCTCGACCACTGAAGCTTTCTTT
CASEASTTEAFF